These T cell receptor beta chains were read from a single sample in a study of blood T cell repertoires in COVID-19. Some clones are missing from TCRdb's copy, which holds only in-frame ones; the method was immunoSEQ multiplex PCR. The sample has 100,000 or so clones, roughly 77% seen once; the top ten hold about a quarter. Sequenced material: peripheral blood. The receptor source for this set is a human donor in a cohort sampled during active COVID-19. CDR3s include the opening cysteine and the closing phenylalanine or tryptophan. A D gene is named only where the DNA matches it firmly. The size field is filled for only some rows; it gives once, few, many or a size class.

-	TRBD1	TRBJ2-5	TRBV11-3	TGTGCCAGCAGCCCCCGACAGGGTGGATACGAGACCCAGTACTTC	CASSPRQGGYETQYF
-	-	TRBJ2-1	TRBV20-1	TGCAGTGTCAGGGCCGCGAATGAGCAGTTCTTC	CSVRAANEQFF
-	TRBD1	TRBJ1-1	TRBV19	TGTGCCAGTAGTCCCCGGATGACAGGGGGGGTGAACACTGAAGCTTTCTTT	CASSPRMTGGVNTEAFF
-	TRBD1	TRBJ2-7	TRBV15	TGTGCCACCAGCAGAGATCCAGCACAGGGGGCAACCCTACTGGAGGAGCAGTACTTC	CATSRDPAQGATLLEEQYF
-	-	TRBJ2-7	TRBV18	TGTGCCAGCTCACCACCTGACGGGGCCAGGGGCTCCTACGAGCAGTACTTC	CASSPPDGARGSYEQYF
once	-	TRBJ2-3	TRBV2	TGTGCCAGCAGTGGGAGAGCGGGTAGTAGGGTAACAGATACGCAGTATTTT	CASSGRAGSRVTDTQYF
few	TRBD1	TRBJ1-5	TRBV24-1	TGTGCCACCAGTGTCGGGACAGGGAATCAGCCCCAGCATTTT	CATSVGTGNQPQHF
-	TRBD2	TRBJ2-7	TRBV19	TGTGCCAGTAGTACTAGCGGGAGGACCTACGAGCAGTACTTC	CASSTSGRTYEQYF
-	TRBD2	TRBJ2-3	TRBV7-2	TGTGCCAGCAGCTTAGATTGGCTAGCGGGAGGTGGTACGCAGTATTTT	CASSLDWLAGGGTQYF
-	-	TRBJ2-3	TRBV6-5	TGTGCCAGCAGTCGAACGGGACTTTTCAGCGATACGCAGTATTTT	CASSRTGLFSDTQYF
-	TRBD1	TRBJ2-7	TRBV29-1	TGCAGCGTTGGAGGGACAGGGCACTACGAGCAGTACTTC	CSVGGTGHYEQYF
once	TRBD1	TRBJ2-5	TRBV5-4	TGTGCCAGCAGCTTGGAACAGGGGGAGACCCAGTACTTC	CASSLEQGETQYF
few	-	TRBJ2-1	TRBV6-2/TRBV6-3	TGTGCCAGCAGTTACTCGGCGTATGACGGCGGGATAGTCGATGAGCAGTTCTTC	CASSYSAYDGGIVDEQFF
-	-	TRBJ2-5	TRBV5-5	TGTGCCAGCAGCAGGACAGACGAAGAGACCCAGTACTTC	CASSRTDEETQYF